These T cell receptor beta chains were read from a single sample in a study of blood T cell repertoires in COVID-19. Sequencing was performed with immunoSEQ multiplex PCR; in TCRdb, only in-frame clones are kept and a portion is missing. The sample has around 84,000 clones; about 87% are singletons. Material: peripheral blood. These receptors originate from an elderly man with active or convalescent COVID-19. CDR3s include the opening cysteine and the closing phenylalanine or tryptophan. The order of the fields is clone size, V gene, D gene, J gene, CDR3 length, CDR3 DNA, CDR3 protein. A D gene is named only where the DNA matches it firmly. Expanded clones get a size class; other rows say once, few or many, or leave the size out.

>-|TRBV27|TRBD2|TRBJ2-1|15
TGTGCCAGCAGTCTAAACGGACTAGCTGGCAATGAGCAGTTCTTC
CASSLNGLAGNEQFF
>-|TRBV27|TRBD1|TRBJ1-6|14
TGTGCCAGCAGTATGTACCGGGACAGGGTATCCCTCCACTTT
CASSMYRDRVSLHF
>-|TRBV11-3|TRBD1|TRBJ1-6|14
TGTGCCAGCAGCCCCCGGACAGGGGACATGCTCCTCCACTTT
CASSPRTGDMLLHF
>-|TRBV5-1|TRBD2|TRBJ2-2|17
TGCGCCAGCAGCTTGGGTTCTAGCGGGCTAAACACCGGGGAGCTGTTTTTT
CASSLGSSGLNTGELFF
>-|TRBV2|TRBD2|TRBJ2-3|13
TGTGCCAGCACAGCGGGGAGGACAGATACGCAGTATTTT
CASTAGRTDTQYF
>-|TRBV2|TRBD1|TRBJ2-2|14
TGTGCCAGCAGGCGGGGACAGGAGGCCGGGGAGCTGTTTTTT
CASRRGQEAGELFF
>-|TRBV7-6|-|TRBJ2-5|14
TGTGCCAGCAGCCTAATGGGGGGTACGGAGACCCAGTACTTC
CASSLMGGTETQYF
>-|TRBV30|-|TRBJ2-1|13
TGTGCCTGGAGCGGGCTAGCACTGGGGGAGCAGTTCTTC
CAWSGLALGEQFF
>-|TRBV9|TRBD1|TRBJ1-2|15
TGTGCCAGCAGCGTATTAGCAGGGGGAAACTATGGCTACACCTTC
CASSVLAGGNYGYTF
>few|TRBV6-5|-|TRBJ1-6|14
TGTGCCAGCGTGATGAGCTCCTATAATTCACCCCTCCACTTT
CASVMSSYNSPLHF
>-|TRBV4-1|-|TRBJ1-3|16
TGCGCCAGCAGCCAAATCAGGGCTGGGTCTGGAAACACCATATATTTT
CASSQIRAGSGNTIYF
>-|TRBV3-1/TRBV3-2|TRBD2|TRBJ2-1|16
TGTGCCAGCAGCCAAGACGCTAGCGGGAGTTACAATGAGCAGTTCTTC
CASSQDASGSYNEQFF
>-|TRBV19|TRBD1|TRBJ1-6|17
TGTGCCAGTAGTATCGGAGGACAGGCCCGAGGTAATTCACCCCTCCACTTT
CASSIGGQARGNSPLHF
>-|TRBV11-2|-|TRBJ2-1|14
TGTGCCAGCAGCTTAAGCACAGGGATCGATGAGCAGTTCTTC
CASSLSTGIDEQFF
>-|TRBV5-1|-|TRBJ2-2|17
TGCGCCAGCAGCTTGACGCCGAGGGGGGGAAACACCGGGGAGCTGTTTTTT
CASSLTPRGGNTGELFF
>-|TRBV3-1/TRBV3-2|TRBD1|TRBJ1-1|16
TGTGCCAGCAGCCTAGGGACAGGTCGGATGAACACTAAAGCTTTCTTT
CASSLGTGRMNTKAFF
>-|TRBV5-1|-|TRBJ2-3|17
TGCGCCAGCAGCGTATCCGGTGGTCAGGCGATGACAGATACGCAGTATTTT
CASSVSGGQAMTDTQYF
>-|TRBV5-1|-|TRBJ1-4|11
TGCGCCAGCAGCTTACTCGAAAAACTGTTTTTT
CASSLLEKLFF
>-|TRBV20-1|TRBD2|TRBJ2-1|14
TGCAGTGCTAGTATTGCGGGAGGCCGGAATGAGCAGTTCTTC
CSASIAGGRNEQFF
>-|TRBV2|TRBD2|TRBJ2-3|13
TGTGCCAGCAGGGGGGGGTTCACAGATACGCAGTATTTT
CASRGGFTDTQYF
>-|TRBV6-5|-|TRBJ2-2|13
TGTGCCAGCAGGACAACGAACACCGGGGAGCTGTTTTTT
CASRTTNTGELFF
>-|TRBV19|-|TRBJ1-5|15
TGTGCCAGTAGTAAGGGGGATTATAGCAATCAGCCCCAGCATTTT
CASSKGDYSNQPQHF
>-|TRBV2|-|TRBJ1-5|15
TGTGCCAGCATTGGCGGTGGACAAGTGGGTCAGCCCCAGCATTTT
CASIGGGQVGQPQHF
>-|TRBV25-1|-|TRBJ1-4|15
TGTGCCAGCAGGGCGCCCGGCGGAACTAATGAAAAACTGTTTTTT
CASRAPGGTNEKLFF